This is a list of T cell receptor beta chains from one sample in a study of T cells in Graves' hyperthyroidism and ophthalmopathy. TCRdb passed the multiplex PCR reads through MiXCR, listing each CDR3 protein once. This sample has about 560,000 distinct CDR3 sequences, with 15% to 19% found just once. Material for sequencing was blood. Receptor source: a woman aged 25 to 45 with Graves' hyperthyroidism. The CDR3 runs from the conserved cysteine through the conserved F or W. The D gene is left open where the match is weak. Size is omitted from some rows. Given values are once, few, many or a class for expanded clones.

v_call: TRBV6-1; d_call: .; clone_size: few; j_call: TRBJ2-2; cdr3_nt: TGTGCCAGCATGGACGGAACGAACACCGGGGAGCTGTTTTTT; cdr3_aa: CASMDGTNTGELFF
v_call: TRBV10-3; d_call: TRBD1; clone_size: few; j_call: TRBJ2-2; cdr3_nt: TGTGCCATCAGTCCCGGACAGGGTCCCGGGGAGCTGTTTTTT; cdr3_aa: CAISPGQGPGELFF
v_call: TRBV4-1; d_call: .; clone_size: .; j_call: TRBJ2-7; cdr3_nt: TGCGCCAGCAGCGAAAGAGGGGGAGGGGAGCAGTACTTC; cdr3_aa: CASSERGGGEQYF
v_call: TRBV7-2; d_call: .; clone_size: many; j_call: TRBJ1-4; cdr3_nt: TGTGCCAGCAGCTTAGCCGGGGGAACTAATGAAAAACTGTTTTTT; cdr3_aa: CASSLAGGTNEKLFF
v_call: TRBV7-9; d_call: TRBD2; clone_size: many; j_call: TRBJ2-5; cdr3_nt: TGTGCCAGCAGCTCACTCTCCGGGGCTAGCGGGGGCAAAGAGACCCAGTACTTC; cdr3_aa: CASSSLSGASGGKETQYF
v_call: TRBV6-9; d_call: .; clone_size: many; j_call: TRBJ1-5; cdr3_nt: TGTGCCAGCAGTTATGAGGAGAATCAGCCCCAGCATTTT; cdr3_aa: CASSYEENQPQHF
v_call: TRBV28; d_call: .; clone_size: many; j_call: TRBJ2-1; cdr3_nt: TGTGCCAGCAGTCTAATGGGCAATGAGCAGTTCTTC; cdr3_aa: CASSLMGNEQFF
v_call: TRBV4-3; d_call: TRBD2; clone_size: few; j_call: TRBJ2-1; cdr3_nt: TGCGCCAGCAGCCCAGGGACTAGCGGATCCTTATTGGATGAGCAGTTCTTC; cdr3_aa: CASSPGTSGSLLDEQFF
v_call: TRBV18; d_call: TRBD1; clone_size: .; j_call: TRBJ2-1; cdr3_nt: TGTGCCAGCTCAACATACAGGGGGGATGAGCAGTTCTTC; cdr3_aa: CASSTYRGDEQFF
v_call: TRBV7-6; d_call: .; clone_size: many; j_call: TRBJ2-7; cdr3_nt: TGTGCCAGCAGCCCGTGGAGTGGCACCGAGCAGTACTTC; cdr3_aa: CASSPWSGTEQYF
v_call: TRBV6-2/TRBV6-3; d_call: TRBD2; clone_size: .; j_call: TRBJ2-3; cdr3_nt: TGTGCCAGCAGAGCAAACGGACTAGCGGGAGTTACAGATACGCAGTATTTT; cdr3_aa: CASRANGLAGVTDTQYF
v_call: TRBV5-1; d_call: .; clone_size: .; j_call: TRBJ1-1; cdr3_nt: TGCGCCAGCAGCTTGCCCCATGGGGCTGAAGCTTTCTTT; cdr3_aa: CASSLPHGAEAFF
v_call: TRBV7-2; d_call: .; clone_size: many; j_call: TRBJ2-7; cdr3_nt: TGTGCCAGCAGCTTAGTTAGCGGAATCTCCTACGAGCAGTACTTC; cdr3_aa: CASSLVSGISYEQYF
v_call: TRBV19; d_call: .; clone_size: few; j_call: TRBJ2-3; cdr3_nt: TGTGCCAGTAGTAAGAGCGGGTTGAGCACAGATACGCAGTATTTT; cdr3_aa: CASSKSGLSTDTQYF
v_call: TRBV7-2; d_call: TRBD1; clone_size: many; j_call: TRBJ2-2; cdr3_nt: TGTGCCAGCAGCTTACGTACGACAGGGTCGGGGACCGGGGAGCTGTTTTTT; cdr3_aa: CASSLRTTGSGTGELFF
v_call: TRBV27; d_call: .; clone_size: .; j_call: TRBJ2-7; cdr3_nt: TGTGCCAGCAGTTTAGACCCTAGAACTAGCTACGAGCAGTACTTC; cdr3_aa: CASSLDPRTSYEQYF
v_call: TRBV4-2; d_call: .; clone_size: many; j_call: TRBJ2-7; cdr3_nt: TGTGCCAGCAGCCAAGGCGGCAGGGACGAGCAGTACTTC; cdr3_aa: CASSQGGRDEQYF
v_call: TRBV9; d_call: .; clone_size: .; j_call: TRBJ1-1; cdr3_nt: TGTGCCAGCAGCGTAAGCCCGGGGGGGGAGACTGAAGCTTTCTTT; cdr3_aa: CASSVSPGGETEAFF
v_call: TRBV10-2; d_call: TRBD2; clone_size: many; j_call: TRBJ2-3; cdr3_nt: TGCGCCAGCAGTGGGCTAGCGGGAGATACGCAGTATTTT; cdr3_aa: CASSGLAGDTQYF
v_call: TRBV7-3; d_call: .; clone_size: many; j_call: TRBJ1-1; cdr3_nt: TGTGCCAGCAGCAAAACAGAGAACACTGAAGCTTTCTTT; cdr3_aa: CASSKTENTEAFF
v_call: TRBV7-9; d_call: .; clone_size: .; j_call: TRBJ2-1; cdr3_nt: TGTGCCAGCAGCTCACTCGCCTGGGGGAGCCTCAATGAGCAGTTCTTC; cdr3_aa: CASSSLAWGSLNEQFF
v_call: TRBV4-1; d_call: .; clone_size: .; j_call: TRBJ2-1; cdr3_nt: TGCGCCAGCAGCCAAAGCTGGAATGAGCAGTTCTTC; cdr3_aa: CASSQSWNEQFF
v_call: TRBV7-2; d_call: .; clone_size: .; j_call: TRBJ2-7; cdr3_nt: TGTGCCAGCAGTCGACTCGCCTCGGGGGGACACATGCGCTACGAGCAGTACTTC; cdr3_aa: CASSRLASGGHMRYEQYF
v_call: TRBV3-1; d_call: .; clone_size: many; j_call: TRBJ1-2; cdr3_nt: TGTGCCAGCAGCCAAGTTAAGAACCCCTATGGCTACACCTTC; cdr3_aa: CASSQVKNPYGYTF
v_call: TRBV15; d_call: TRBD1; clone_size: .; j_call: TRBJ1-5; cdr3_nt: TGTGCCACCAGCAGAGGGACAGGGGCTTATAGCAATCAGCCCCAGCATTTT; cdr3_aa: CATSRGTGAYSNQPQHF
v_call: TRBV5-5; d_call: .; clone_size: few; j_call: TRBJ1-1; cdr3_nt: TGTGCCAGCAGCGATTTGGGGGGTGCTTTCTTT; cdr3_aa: CASSDLGGAFF
v_call: TRBV6-1; d_call: .; clone_size: many; j_call: TRBJ2-5; cdr3_nt: TGTGCCAGCAGTCACCTCCTCATGGAGGGGGAGACCCAGTACTTC; cdr3_aa: CASSHLLMEGETQYF
v_call: TRBV27; d_call: TRBD2; clone_size: .; j_call: TRBJ2-7; cdr3_nt: TGTGCCAGCAGTCTTCAGCGGGACCGCGAGCAGTACTTC; cdr3_aa: CASSLQRDREQYF
v_call: TRBV6-6; d_call: .; clone_size: few; j_call: TRBJ2-3; cdr3_nt: TGTGCCAGCAGTTACAACCGAGACACGGTAGATACGCAGTATTTT; cdr3_aa: CASSYNRDTVDTQYF
v_call: TRBV19; d_call: .; clone_size: .; j_call: TRBJ1-6; cdr3_nt: TGTGCCAGTAGTGGTACGGGAGTCCGGCCCCTCCACTTT; cdr3_aa: CASSGTGVRPLHF
v_call: TRBV20-1; d_call: TRBD1; clone_size: many; j_call: TRBJ2-5; cdr3_nt: TGCAGTGCCAGGGGACAGGGGTGGGAGACCCAGTACTTC; cdr3_aa: CSARGQGWETQYF
v_call: TRBV27; d_call: TRBD2; clone_size: few; j_call: TRBJ2-2; cdr3_nt: TGTGCCAGCAGTTCACCGGGACTAGCGGGAGCCGGGGAGCTGTTTTTT; cdr3_aa: CASSSPGLAGAGELFF
v_call: TRBV12-3/TRBV12-4; d_call: TRBD2; clone_size: many; j_call: TRBJ2-7; cdr3_nt: TGTGCCAGCAGCCAAGGGGAGGGACTAGTAGGGGGATACGAGCAGTACTTC; cdr3_aa: CASSQGEGLVGGYEQYF
v_call: TRBV11-3; d_call: .; clone_size: many; j_call: TRBJ2-5; cdr3_nt: TGTGCCAGCAGCCTAGTCGGGCGGGGTCCGGAGACCCAGTACTTC; cdr3_aa: CASSLVGRGPETQYF
v_call: TRBV2; d_call: TRBD2; clone_size: many; j_call: TRBJ2-1; cdr3_nt: TGTGCCAGCAGTGAAAGAATCGGATTGGCGGGGGGGCGGAATGAGCAGTTCTTC; cdr3_aa: CASSERIGLAGGRNEQFF
v_call: TRBV12-3/TRBV12-4; d_call: TRBD2; clone_size: many; j_call: TRBJ2-2; cdr3_nt: TGTGCCAGCAGACAACTAGCGGGCGACACCGGGGAGCTGTTTTTT; cdr3_aa: CASRQLAGDTGELFF
v_call: TRBV29-1; d_call: .; clone_size: few; j_call: TRBJ2-3; cdr3_nt: TGCAGCGCCGGACAGTTGTCCACAGATACGCAGTATTTT; cdr3_aa: CSAGQLSTDTQYF
v_call: TRBV30; d_call: .; clone_size: many; j_call: TRBJ2-1; cdr3_nt: TGTGCCTGGAGCCACCGGGATGAGCAGTTCTTC; cdr3_aa: CAWSHRDEQFF
v_call: TRBV6-1; d_call: .; clone_size: many; j_call: TRBJ2-7; cdr3_nt: TGTGCCAGCAGTTTATACAGGGCTACCTACGAGCAGTACTTC; cdr3_aa: CASSLYRATYEQYF
v_call: TRBV27; d_call: .; clone_size: many; j_call: TRBJ1-6; cdr3_nt: TGTGCCAGCAGTTTAGAATGGGGACTGAATTCACCCCTCCACTTT; cdr3_aa: CASSLEWGLNSPLHF
v_call: TRBV20-1; d_call: TRBD2; clone_size: few; j_call: TRBJ2-1; cdr3_nt: TGCAGTGCTCGGACTAGCGGGAGCTTCTGGTACAATGAGCAGTTCTTC; cdr3_aa: CSARTSGSFWYNEQFF
v_call: TRBV3-1; d_call: .; clone_size: few; j_call: TRBJ2-2; cdr3_nt: TGTGCCAGCAGCCAAGATAAAGGCGCCGGGGAGCTGTTTTTT; cdr3_aa: CASSQDKGAGELFF
v_call: TRBV12-3/TRBV12-4; d_call: .; clone_size: few; j_call: TRBJ1-5; cdr3_nt: TGTGCCAGCAGTCTCCAATCTCAGCCCCAGCATTTT; cdr3_aa: CASSLQSQPQHF
v_call: TRBV5-1; d_call: .; clone_size: many; j_call: TRBJ2-7; cdr3_nt: TGCGCCAGCAGCTTGGCCCCTAACTACGAGCAGTACTTC; cdr3_aa: CASSLAPNYEQYF
v_call: TRBV29-1; d_call: .; clone_size: .; j_call: TRBJ1-1; cdr3_nt: TGCAGCGTTGTGAGGGGGGGGAACACTGAAGCTTTCTTT; cdr3_aa: CSVVRGGNTEAFF
v_call: TRBV7-2; d_call: TRBD1; clone_size: many; j_call: TRBJ1-1; cdr3_nt: TGTGCCAGCAGGGCAGGGGGCTCGGTCACTGAAGCTTTCTTT; cdr3_aa: CASRAGGSVTEAFF
v_call: TRBV28; d_call: TRBD1; clone_size: many; j_call: TRBJ1-4; cdr3_nt: TGTGCCAGCAGTGGACAGGATGCAACTAATGAAAAACTGTTTTTT; cdr3_aa: CASSGQDATNEKLFF